Reported below is one T cell receptor beta chain. Its antigen is undetermined. The sample is drawn from a study of metastatic and nonmetastatic thyroid tumors. Study information: Where malignant and benign thyroid patients were concerned, repertoires were compared across blood and tumor or nodule tissue.

Original handling: Using the CDR3 differences seen across clinicopathological groups, the authors built a distant-metastasis classifier for papillary thyroid cancer, which was meant to discriminate distant-metastatic patients. TCRdb redid the clone calls on the PCR reads using MiXCR. TCRdb, not the authors, supplied the V and J calls. This table holds 65,000 to 70,000 clones, 13% to 15% found once. Study-wide results and limits: Reports indicated that malignant thyroid tumors showed significantly higher TCR beta diversity than benign nodules did, in blood and tumor.

The germline V gene has CDR1 MNHNS and CDR2 SASEGT. The ends were cut back, 6 bases at V and 11 bases at J, with 25 bases in the middle. The CDR3 has 16 amino acids. Patients were all untreated before their thyroid surgery. The clonotype was recovered from a male donor with papillary thyroid cancer or a benign thyroid nodule (not recorded which). Some clones in this sample may be carry-over from other donors' samples. The V and J genes are TRBV6-1 and TRBJ2-2, with D perhaps TRBD2 (6 bases). The sample taken for sequencing was blood. DNA for the CDR3: TGTGCCAGCAGCCCTCGGGGGATCGCTAACACCGCAGAGCTGTTTTTT. It encodes CASSPRGIANTAELFF.